This TCR beta chain was documented in a study of CD8 T cells in Susac syndrome. This clonotype has just one count. This CDR3 is 15 amino acids long. Looked up from germline, CDR1 is DFQATT and CDR2 is SNEGSKA (reference sequence). Trimming took 6 bases from V and 5 from J, leaving 20 bases between them. RNA, at about 0.5 to 1 ug, was reverse transcribed with random hexamers. TCRdb ran MiXCR on the immunoSEQ multiplex PCR reads and lists one entry per CDR3 protein. This sample yields 55,000 to 85,000 distinct CDR3 sequences, of which just over 95% are seen a single time; over 0.09% belongs to the top ten.

Sequenced material: CD4+ T cells from PBMCs. This chain connects TRBV20-1 to TRBJ2-1; no clear D. This receptor was identified in a human donor with multiple sclerosis. The CDR3 nucleotides are TGCAGTGCCGCTAATCCGACAAGTAACCACAATGAGCAGTTCTTC. This encodes CSAANPTSNHNEQFF.